The 29 T cell receptor beta chains reported below all come from one sample, sequenced in a study of blood T cell repertoires in COVID-19. Assay: immunoSEQ multiplex PCR; the TCRdb copy retains only in-frame clones and omits some. Of about 94,000 clones listed, 85% to 90% are singletons. Sequencing was carried out using peripheral blood. The receptor source for this set is a woman in her fifties or sixties in a cohort sampled during active or convalescent COVID-19.

This chain uses TRBV29-1 with TRBJ1-4, with D possibly being TRBD1 (5 bases). Germline values: CDR1 SQVTM, CDR2 ANQGSEA. The CDR3 loop spans 15 amino acids. Trimming cost V 0 bases and J 7 bases, with 15 bases left between them. Written as DNA, the CDR3 is TGCAGCGTTGAAGATCCCGTGGCAGGGCGTGAAAAACTGTTTTTT. Encoded protein: CSVEDPVAGREKLFF.

CDR3 sequence: CASSYSTSGRKDTQYF. CDR3 nucleotides: TGTGCCAGCAGTTACTCGACTAGCGGGAGAAAAGATACGCAGTATTTT. The genes are TRBV6-5 and TRBJ2-3, with TRBD2 identical over 12 bases. The V gene end was trimmed by 0 bases and the J gene end by 5 bases; junction bases not matched to a gene: 3. The V gene's germline CDR1 is MNHEY and CDR2 SVGAGI. This CDR3 is 16 amino acids long.

The chain combines TRBV6-6 with TRBJ2-6, with D perhaps TRBD1 (6 bases). Trimming took off 7 bases at V and 3 bases at J, with 13 bases between the two ends. The CDR3 contains 15 residues. Germline lookup yields CDR1 MNHNY and CDR2 SVGAGI (reference sequence). The CDR3 DNA sequence: TGTGCCAGCACGCCCGACAGGAATGGGGCCAACGTCCTGACTTTC. Translation: CASTPDRNGANVLTF.

As to this clone: Other DNA sequences in this specimen translate into the identical CDR3. This chain links TRBV5-1 with TRBJ2-1, with 10 nucleotides matching TRBD1. Unmatched junction bases numbered 2, after V lost 0 bases and J lost 8 bases. There are 14 residues in the CDR3. Germline CDR1 reads SGHRS; CDR2 reads YFSETQ. The CDR3, as DNA: TGCGCCAGCAGCTTGGGACAGGGGGCAGATGAGCAGTTCTTC. Translation gives CASSLGQGADEQFF.

This sequence joins TRBV9 and TRBJ1-1; possible D gene TRBD1, 6 bases. The CDR3 length is 14 residues. In germline, CDR1 is SGDLS, CDR2 YYNGEE. With 6 bases removed from V and 3 bases from J, the gap between germline ends came to 15 bases. The CDR3 DNA sequence: TGTGCCAGCACCTCAGGCCCAGGGGACACTGAAGCTTTCTTT. Protein: CASTSGPGDTEAFF. Supplemented by reference TRBV9 and TRBJ1-1, the full variable domain reads DSGVTQTPKHLITATGQRVTLRCSPRSGDLSVYWYQQSLDQGLQFLIQYYNGEERAKGNILERFSAQQFPDLHSELNLSSLELGDSALYFCASTSGPGDTEAFFGQGTRLTVV.

This rearrangement joins TRBV29-1 to TRBJ2-7, with TRBD1 matching over 8 bases. Germline trimming cut 3 bases from V and 2 bases from J; bases unmatched to any gene: 9. CDR1 is SQVTM, CDR2 ANQGSEA, per germline. The CDR3 extends over 15 amino acids. The CDR3 loop is CSVEGSGTGTYEQYF. CDR3 nucleotide sequence: TGCAGCGTTGAGGGTTCCGGGACAGGCACCTACGAGCAGTACTTC.

The chain joins TRBV5-4 to TRBJ1-2, with D hard to call. V gave up 5 bases and J gave up 0 bases, with 14 bases separating them. This CDR3 has 15 amino acids. Germline V gives CDR1 SGHNT, CDR2 YYREEE (reference sequence). This chain's CDR3 is CASSPIQSANYGYTF. The CDR3 DNA reads TGTGCCAGCAGTCCTATACAGAGTGCTAACTATGGCTACACCTTC.

The rearrangement uses TRBV6-5 and TRBJ1-3; D perhaps matches TRBD1 (5 bases). V lost 6 bases, J lost 1 base, and 13 bases lay in between. The CDR3 has 15 residues. Per germline, CDR1 MNHEY and CDR2 SVGAGI. For the CDR3, the DNA is TGTGCCAGCAGGCCAGTGCAGGGTTCTGGAAACACCATATATTTT. Encoded protein: CASRPVQGSGNTIYF.

V and J are TRBV6-5 and TRBJ1-3; D is unclear. This CDR3 is built from 15 residues. Per germline, CDR1 MNHEY and CDR2 SVGAGI. Trimming removed 0 bases at V and 3 bases at J, with 9 bases between. In DNA form, the CDR3 reads TGTGCCAGCAGTTACTCGGGCAACCTTGGAAACACCATATATTTT. This codes for CASSYSGNLGNTIYF.

The CDR3 nucleotides are TGTGCCAGCAGCTTGGCGGGTTTCGGAACCGGGGAGCTGTTTTTT. Its protein product is CASSLAGFGTGELFF. The J gene is TRBJ2-2, the V gene TRBV5-4; no clear D gene. CDR3 size: 15 residues. Germline assignment: CDR1 SGHNT and CDR2 YYREEE (reference sequence). With 0 bases removed from V and 5 bases from J, the gap between germline ends came to 11 bases.

The chain carries TRBV7-9 and TRBJ2-5; TRBD2 matches at 11 bases. The CDR3 spans 16 residues. The germline V gene has CDR1 SEHNR and CDR2 FQNEAQ (reference sequence). V shed 5 bases, J shed 2 bases, and the junction held 7 bases outside the gene matches. This CDR3 reads CASSLTRLAGQETQYF. The CDR3 DNA reads TGTGCCAGCAGCCTCACCCGACTAGCGGGACAAGAGACCCAGTACTTC.

This chain links TRBV12-3 or TRBV12-4 with TRBJ1-2; maybe TRBD1 (6 bases). The CDR3 contains 13 residues. The V and J ends lost 5 bases and 4 bases respectively, with 11 bases between them. The CDR3 region has the DNA TGTGCCAGCAGTCGTACAGGGACCTATGGCTACACCTTC. Translation gives CASSRTGTYGYTF.

This chain links TRBV20-1 with TRBJ2-7; TRBD1 is a possible D gene (5 bases). The CDR3 spans 14 residues. Germline CDR1 is DFQATT and CDR2 is SNEGSKA (reference sequence). V was trimmed by 3 bases and J by 6 bases, leaving 18 bases between them. CDR3 amino acids: CSASMGLPSSEQYF. Here the CDR3 DNA reads TGCAGTGCTAGTATGGGGCTACCCTCTTCCGAGCAGTACTTC.

V and J are TRBV9 and TRBJ2-3; 8 bases fit TRBD2. After removal of 2 bases from V and 1 base from J, the junction contained 6 bases not matched to a gene. CDR1 is SGDLS, CDR2 YYNGEE, per germline. This CDR3 is 16 amino acids long. Written as DNA, the CDR3 is TGTGCCAGCAGCGTGAATGTCGGGAGGGGCACAGATACGCAGTATTTT. Protein sequence: CASSVNVGRGTDTQYF.

CDR3 bases: TGTGCCAGTAGTCCTTGGGACAGGGACCTCTCTGGGGCCAACGTCCTGACTTTC. Encoded protein: CASSPWDRDLSGANVLTF. The gene calls are TRBV19 and TRBJ2-6; 9 nucleotides align to TRBD1. The length of the CDR3 is 18 residues. Germline CDR1 is LNHDA and CDR2 is SQIVND (reference sequence). J lost 0 bases, V lost 5 bases, and 8 bases had no gene match.

This clone appeared a few times. The V and J genes are TRBV5-1 and TRBJ2-3, with D possibly being TRBD1 (6 bases). This CDR3 has 12 amino acids. V was trimmed by 2 bases and J by 9 bases, leaving 10 bases between them. CDR1 and CDR2 (germline): SGHRS, YFSETQ. The chain's CDR3 is CASSFDRRTQYF. The CDR3 DNA follows: TGCGCCAGCAGCTTCGACAGGAGGACGCAGTATTTT.

This chain joins TRBV6-5 and TRBJ1-2, with unresolved D. The ends were cut back, 7 bases at V and 5 bases at J, with 17 bases in the middle. The CDR3 consists of 14 residues. Per germline, CDR1 MNHEY and CDR2 SVGAGI. CDR3 protein: CASKYRENSYGYTF. Here the CDR3 DNA reads TGTGCCAGCAAGTACCGGGAAAACTCTTATGGCTACACCTTC.

The chain recombines TRBV27 with TRBJ1-1, with D hard to call. CDR3 length equals 15 residues. The V gene lost 5 bases and the J gene lost 0 bases, with 13 bases spanning the gap. CDR1 is MNHEY, CDR2 SMNVEV, per germline (reference sequence). The CDR3 nucleotides are TGTGCCAGCAGTACCCAGCCGGGAGTGAACACTGAAGCTTTCTTT. Protein product: CASSTQPGVNTEAFF.

This chain joins TRBV30 and TRBJ1-6; 7 nucleotides align to TRBD1. V was pared by 0 bases and J by 14 bases, with 7 bases of the junction left unmatched. Germline V lookup: CDR1 GTSNPN, CDR2 SVGIG (reference sequence). This CDR3 is built from 13 residues. CDR3: CAWSVSRGISLHF. The CDR3 DNA reads as TGTGCCTGGAGTGTAAGCAGGGGGATATCCCTCCACTTT.

The rearrangement links TRBV10-3 to TRBJ2-3; 11 positions match TRBD2. Per germline, CDR1 ENHRY and CDR2 SYGVKD. The CDR3 is made up of 16 amino acids. Germline trimming cut 2 bases from V and 3 bases from J; bases unmatched to any gene: 4. This CDR3 is CAISEIAGGSTDTQYF. The CDR3 DNA sequence: TGTGCCATCAGTGAGATAGCGGGAGGGTCAACAGATACGCAGTATTTT.

Only one count was recorded for this clone. This rearrangement joins TRBV2 to TRBJ1-5; D perhaps matches TRBD1 (5 bases). This CDR3 has 14 residues. The V and J ends lost 4 bases and 2 bases respectively, with 9 bases between them. CDR1 and CDR2 from the germline V gene are SNHLY and FYNNEI. The CDR3 DNA reads TGTGCCAGCAGTGGGCAGGGCGGCAATCAGCCCCAGCATTTT. Encoded protein: CASSGQGGNQPQHF.

The chain couples TRBV7-9 to TRBJ1-1, with 7 bases fitting TRBD1. This CDR3 has 15 amino acids. V shed 5 bases, J shed 5 bases, and the junction held 11 bases outside the gene matches. Germline V gene sequence: CDR1 SEHNR, CDR2 FQNEAQ (reference sequence). The CDR3 reads CASSSTRTGETEAFF. For the CDR3, the DNA is TGTGCCAGCAGCAGCACCCGTACAGGGGAAACTGAAGCTTTCTTT.

The chain couples TRBV7-9 to TRBJ2-7; tentative D call: TRBD1 (6 bases). This CDR3 region has 12 residues. Germline V lookup: CDR1 SEHNR, CDR2 FQNEAQ (reference sequence). V lost 6 bases, J lost 6 bases, and 12 bases lay in between. The CDR3 reads CASSYRDFEQYF. DNA for the CDR3: TGTGCCAGCAGTTACAGGGATTTCGAGCAGTACTTC.

This sequence joins TRBV5-1 and TRBJ2-3; TRBD2 matches at 11 bases. The germline CDR1 and CDR2 sequences are SGHRS and YFSETQ. The J segment lost 4 bases and the V segment lost 2 bases, leaving 6 bases of the junction unmatched. CDR3 size: 16 residues. CDR3: CASSFGSGGAPDTQYF. The CDR3 DNA reads as TGCGCCAGCAGCTTCGGTAGCGGGGGGGCCCCAGATACGCAGTATTTT.

The chain links TRBV6-2 or TRBV6-3 to TRBJ1-2; D is undetermined. The CDR3 is made up of 13 amino acids. Trimming stripped 6 bases from V and 1 base from J, with 9 bases between. Germline V lookup: CDR1 MNHEY, CDR2 SVGEGT. CDR3 region: CASSDTVNYGYTF. DNA for the CDR3: TGTGCCAGCAGCGACACGGTTAACTATGGCTACACCTTC.

The CDR3 protein is CASSSRGQSNSPLHF. As DNA, the CDR3 is TGTGCCAGCAGTTCGAGGGGGCAGTCTAATTCACCCCTCCACTTT. V and J are TRBV27 and TRBJ1-6, with 7 bases identical to TRBD1. The CDR3 has 15 residues. V was pared by 4 bases and J by 6 bases, with 6 bases of the junction left unmatched. Per the germline V gene, CDR1 is MNHEY and CDR2 is SMNVEV (reference sequence).

The chain has TRBV28 and TRBJ1-2; 8 bases align to TRBD1. Germline V CDR1 and CDR2: MDHEN, SYDVKM. Trimming at V came to 5 bases and at J to 8 bases, leaving 7 bases not matched to a gene. This CDR3 is built from 13 residues. The CDR3 DNA reads as TGTGCCAGCAGTCAATCCGACAGGGGCGGCTACACCTTC. It codes for CASSQSDRGGYTF.

Notes on this clone: Other DNA sequences from this sample encode an identical CDR3 as well. Written as DNA, the CDR3 is TGCGCCAGCAGCTCGGGACAGCCCAACACTGAAGCTTTCTTT. Protein sequence: CASSSGQPNTEAFF. The rearrangement links TRBV5-1 to TRBJ1-1; TRBD1 matches 7 bases. CDR1 is SGHRS, CDR2 YFSETQ, per germline. The CDR3 extends over 14 amino acids. The junction had 4 bases not matched to a gene; V was cut back by 3 bases and J by 2 bases.

J is TRBJ1-6 and V is TRBV11-2; 11 nucleotides line up with TRBD1. Germline V CDR1 and CDR2: SGHAT, FQNNGV. The junction had 7 bases not matched to a gene; V was cut back by 4 bases and J by 8 bases. The CDR3 runs to 16 residues. Here the CDR3 reads CASSSTGTGGYSPLHF. In DNA, the CDR3 is TGTGCCAGCAGCTCCACCGGGACAGGGGGATATTCACCCCTCCACTTT.